This T cell receptor (beta chain) appears in the sequencing data of a study of CD8+CD57+ T cells in acquired aplastic anemia. Germline CDR1 and CDR2: DFQATT and SNEGSKA (reference sequence). Trimming pared 0 bases from V and 8 bases from J, leaving 14 bases between. CDR3 length equals 14 residues. This clonotype was found a few times. Genomic DNA was employed as the template in profiling TCR beta VDJ and CDR3. TCRdb used MiXCR to reprocess the reads, holding one entry per CDR3 protein. The table lists approximately 250,000 distinct CDR3 sequences, approximately 79% of them singletons. By flow cytometry, patients selected for sequencing had shown an expansion of CD8+CD57+ cells. Severe acquired aplastic anemia was present in all patients.

Sample: sorted CD4+, CD8+, or CD8+CD57+ T cells (not recorded which) from PBMCs. The source of this sequence is a human donor with aplastic anemia. The chain combines TRBV20-1 with TRBJ1-5; no clear D gene. The chain's CDR3 is CSARDRDKGEPQHF. The CDR3 nucleotides read TGCAGTGCTAGAGACAGAGACAAGGGAGAGCCCCAGCATTTT.